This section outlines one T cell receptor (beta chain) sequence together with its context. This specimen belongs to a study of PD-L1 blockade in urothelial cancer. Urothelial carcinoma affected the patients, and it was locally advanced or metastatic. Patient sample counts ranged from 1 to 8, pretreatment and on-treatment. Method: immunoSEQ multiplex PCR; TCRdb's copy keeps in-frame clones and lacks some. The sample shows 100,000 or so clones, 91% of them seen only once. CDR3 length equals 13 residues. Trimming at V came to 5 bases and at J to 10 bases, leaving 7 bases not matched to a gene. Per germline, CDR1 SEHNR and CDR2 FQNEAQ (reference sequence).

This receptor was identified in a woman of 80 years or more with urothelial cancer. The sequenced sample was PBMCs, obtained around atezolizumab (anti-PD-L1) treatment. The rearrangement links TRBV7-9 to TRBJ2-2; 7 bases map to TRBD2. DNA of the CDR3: TGTGCCAGCAGCCAAGGAGCGGGATTGGAGCTGTTTTTT. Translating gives CASSQGAGLELFF.